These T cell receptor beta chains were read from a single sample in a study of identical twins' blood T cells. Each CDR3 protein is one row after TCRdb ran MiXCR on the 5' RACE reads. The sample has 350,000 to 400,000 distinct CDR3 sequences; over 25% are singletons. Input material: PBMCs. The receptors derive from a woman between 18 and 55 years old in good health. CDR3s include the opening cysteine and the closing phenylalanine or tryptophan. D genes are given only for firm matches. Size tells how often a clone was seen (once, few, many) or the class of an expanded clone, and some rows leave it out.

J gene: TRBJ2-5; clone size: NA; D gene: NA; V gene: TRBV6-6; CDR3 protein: CASSFQNQETQYF; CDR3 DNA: TGTGCCAGCAGTTTCCAGAACCAAGAGACCCAGTACTTC
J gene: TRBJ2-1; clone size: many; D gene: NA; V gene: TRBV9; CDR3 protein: CASSVDGGNYNEQFF; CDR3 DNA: TGTGCCAGCAGCGTAGATGGGGGAAACTACAATGAGCAGTTCTTC
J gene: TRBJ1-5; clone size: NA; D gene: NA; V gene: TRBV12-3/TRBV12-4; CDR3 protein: CASSPFQGNQPQHF; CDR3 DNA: TGTGCCAGCAGTCCCTTTCAGGGGAATCAGCCCCAGCATTTT
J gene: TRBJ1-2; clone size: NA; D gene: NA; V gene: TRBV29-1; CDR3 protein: CSVDLGRVLNGYTF; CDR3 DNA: TGCAGCGTTGACTTGGGGCGGGTTCTAAATGGCTACACCTTC
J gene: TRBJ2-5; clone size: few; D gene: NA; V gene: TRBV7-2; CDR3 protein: CASSLLVETQYF; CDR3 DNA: TGTGCCAGCAGCTTATTGGTGGAGACCCAGTACTTC
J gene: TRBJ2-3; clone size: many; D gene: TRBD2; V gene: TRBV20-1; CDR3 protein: CSAGGTSASDTQYF; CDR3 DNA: TGCAGTGCTGGGGGGACTAGCGCGTCAGATACGCAGTATTTT
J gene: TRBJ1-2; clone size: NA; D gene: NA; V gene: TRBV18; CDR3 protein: CASSAGSGNYGYTF; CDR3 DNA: TGTGCCAGCTCAGCAGGGTCGGGGAACTATGGCTACACCTTC
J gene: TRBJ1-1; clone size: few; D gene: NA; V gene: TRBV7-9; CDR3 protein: CASSLERGGGTEAFF; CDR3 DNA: TGTGCCAGCAGCTTAGAGAGGGGTGGGGGCACTGAAGCTTTCTTT
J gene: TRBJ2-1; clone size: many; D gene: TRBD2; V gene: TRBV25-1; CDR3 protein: CASSERSEGGPFNEQFF; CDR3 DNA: TGTGCCAGCAGTGAAAGGTCTGAGGGAGGGCCTTTCAATGAGCAGTTCTTC
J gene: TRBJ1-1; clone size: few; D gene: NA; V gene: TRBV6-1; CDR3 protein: CASRASKGQYTEAFF; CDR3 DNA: TGTGCCAGCAGGGCTTCGAAAGGACAGTACACTGAAGCTTTCTTT
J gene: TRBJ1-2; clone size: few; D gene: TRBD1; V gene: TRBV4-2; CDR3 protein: CASSHTTGGGNYGYTF; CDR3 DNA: TGTGCCAGCAGCCATACGACAGGGGGAGGTAACTATGGCTACACCTTC
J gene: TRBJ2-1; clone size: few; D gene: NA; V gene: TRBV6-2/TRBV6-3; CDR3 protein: CASSYWVAPPYNEQFF; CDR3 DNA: TGTGCCAGCAGTTACTGGGTAGCCCCGCCCTACAATGAGCAGTTCTTC
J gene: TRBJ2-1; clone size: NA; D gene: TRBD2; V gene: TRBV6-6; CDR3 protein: CASSYDSGRANEQFF; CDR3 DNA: TGTGCCAGCAGTTACGATAGCGGGAGGGCTAATGAGCAGTTCTTC
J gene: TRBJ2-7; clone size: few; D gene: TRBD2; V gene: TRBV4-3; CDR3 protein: CASSPRTSGLAAEQYF; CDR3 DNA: TGCGCCAGCAGTCCCAGAACGTCCGGACTAGCGGCTGAGCAGTACTTC
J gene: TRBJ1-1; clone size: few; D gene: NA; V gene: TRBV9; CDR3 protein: CASSVDSGDPEAFF; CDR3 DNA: TGTGCCAGCAGCGTGGACTCGGGAGACCCTGAAGCTTTCTTT
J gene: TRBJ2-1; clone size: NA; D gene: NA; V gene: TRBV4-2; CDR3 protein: CASSQERKRPYNEQFF; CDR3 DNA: TGTGCCAGCAGCCAGGAGAGAAAAAGGCCCTACAATGAGCAGTTCTTC
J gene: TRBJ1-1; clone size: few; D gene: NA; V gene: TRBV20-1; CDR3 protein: CSARERASNTEAFF; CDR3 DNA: TGCAGTGCTAGAGAACGGGCCTCGAACACTGAAGCTTTCTTT
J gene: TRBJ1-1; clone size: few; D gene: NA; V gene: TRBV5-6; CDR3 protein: CASSRRDTGTEAFF; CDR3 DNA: TGTGCCAGCAGCCGACGGGACACAGGGACTGAAGCTTTCTTT
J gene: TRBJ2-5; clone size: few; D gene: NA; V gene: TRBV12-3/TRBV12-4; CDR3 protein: CASSFRIQETQYF; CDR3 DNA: TGTGCCAGCAGTTTTCGTATCCAAGAGACCCAGTACTTC
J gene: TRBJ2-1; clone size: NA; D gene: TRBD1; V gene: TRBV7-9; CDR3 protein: CASSWTGSYNEQFF; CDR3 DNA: TGTGCCAGCAGCTGGACAGGCTCCTACAATGAGCAGTTCTTC
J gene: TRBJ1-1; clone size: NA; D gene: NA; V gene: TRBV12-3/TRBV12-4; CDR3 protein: CASSPLGATEALF; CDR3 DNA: TGTGCCAGCAGCCCCTTGGGTGCGACTGAAGCTCTCTTT